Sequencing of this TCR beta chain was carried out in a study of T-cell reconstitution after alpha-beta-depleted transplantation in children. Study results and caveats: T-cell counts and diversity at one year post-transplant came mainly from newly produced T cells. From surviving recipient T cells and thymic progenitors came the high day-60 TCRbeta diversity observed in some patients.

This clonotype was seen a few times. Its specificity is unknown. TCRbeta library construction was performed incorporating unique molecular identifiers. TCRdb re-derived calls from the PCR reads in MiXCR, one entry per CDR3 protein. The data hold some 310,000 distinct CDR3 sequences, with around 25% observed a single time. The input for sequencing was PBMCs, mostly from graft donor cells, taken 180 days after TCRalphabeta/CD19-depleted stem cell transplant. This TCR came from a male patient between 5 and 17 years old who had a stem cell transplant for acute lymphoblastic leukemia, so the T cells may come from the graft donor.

In DNA, the CDR3 is TGTGCCATCAAGGAGACTAGCGGATACAATGAGCAGTTCTTC. Residues: CAIKETSGYNEQFF. V is TRBV10-3 and J is TRBJ2-1, with TRBD2 identical over 9 bases. V shed 7 bases and J 4 bases; nucleotides not matched to a gene: 5. Germline loops: CDR1 ENHRY, CDR2 SYGVKD. The CDR3 spans 14 residues.